The 16 T cell receptor beta chains reported below all come from one sample, sequenced in a study of blood T cells in healthy people across ages. Together with a sample-barcoded 5' primer, a J-beta primer mix was included in a second PCR lasting about 7 to 11 cycles. TCRdb re-called the 5' RACE reads through MiXCR, storing one row per CDR3 protein. The table records around 1.7 million distinct CDR3 sequences, about 28% of them present only once. Specimen: blood. The source is a woman aged 25 to 39 in good health.

To note about this clonotype: A single base separates this from a much larger clone, so it may be a read error. The rearrangement joins TRBV10-3 to TRBJ2-1; the match to TRBD2 covers 10 bases. CDR3 length: 14 amino acids. CDR1 is ENHRY, CDR2 SYGVKD, per germline. CDR3 in amino acids: CAISDASGGNEQVF. The CDR3, as DNA: TGTGCCATCAGTGATGCTAGCGGGGGAAATGAGCAGGTCTTC.

There are many counts of this clonotype. The chain couples TRBV5-1 to TRBJ2-1; the D gene is possibly TRBD2 (5 bases). V lost 0 bases and J 6 bases, leaving 10 bases between the germline ends. Germline CDR1 reads SGHRS; CDR2 reads YFSETQ. The CDR3 covers 14 residues. The CDR3 sequence is CASSLALAGNEQFF. CDR3 in DNA: TGCGCCAGCAGCTTGGCGCTAGCTGGCAATGAGCAGTTCTTC.

Many counts were recorded for this clonotype. This chain connects TRBV6-5 to TRBJ1-6; maybe TRBD1 (6 bases). The CDR3 runs to 17 residues. Deletions cut 2 bases from V and 5 bases from J, with 16 bases between. Germline CDR1 reads MNHEY; CDR2 reads SVGAGI. CDR3 DNA sequence: TGTGCCAGCAGTTACGGTGGGGGGCTTACGGATAATTCACCCCTCCACTTT. This codes for CASSYGGGLTDNSPLHF.

The J gene is TRBJ2-5, the V gene TRBV27; 8 nucleotides line up with TRBD1. Gene TRBJ2-7 matches the end of the DNA better, so the J call may be wrong. Germline V CDR1 and CDR2: MNHEY, SMNVEV (reference sequence). This CDR3 contains 23 residues. CDR3 loop: CASKIRTGCLSQRPDRASYEQYF. In DNA form, the CDR3 reads TGTGCCAGCAAAATCCGGACAGGCTGTCTTTCCCAACGACCGGACAGGGCCTCCTACGAGCAGTACTTC.

A single count supports this clonotype. CDR3 nucleotide sequence: TGTGCCAGCAGCTTAGTCTCCTCGACTAGCGCGAACACCGGGGAGCTGTTTTTT. Its protein is CASSLVSSTSANTGELFF. The chain has TRBV7-2 and TRBJ2-2; 8 bases agree with TRBD2. J was trimmed by 0 bases and V by 1 base; bases with no gene match: 7. CDR1 is SGHTA, CDR2 FQGNSA, per germline. The CDR3 length is 18 residues.

This rearrangement joins TRBV30 to TRBJ2-2; TRBD1 is a possible D gene (6 bases). There are 13 residues in the CDR3. The V and J ends lost 7 bases and 6 bases respectively, with 15 bases between them. Germline values: CDR1 GTSNPN, CDR2 SVGIG (reference sequence). The CDR3 region has the DNA TGTGCCTTTAGCTCGGGACACCCCGGGGAGCTGTTTTTT. Amino acids: CAFSSGHPGELFF.

This sequence joins TRBV7-9 and TRBJ2-1; TRBD2 matches 7 bases. Germline CDR1 is SEHNR and CDR2 is FQNEAQ (reference sequence). V shed 9 bases, J shed 9 bases, and the junction held 11 bases outside the gene matches. The CDR3 contains 13 residues. The CDR3 protein is CASAGTTYGEQFF. The CDR3 bases are TGTGCCAGTGCCGGGACTACCTATGGTGAGCAGTTCTTC.

The rearrangement joins TRBV2 to TRBJ2-2; TRBD1 matches 8 bases. V trimming: 7 bases; J trimming: 2 bases; junction bases outside the gene matches: 12. There are 17 residues in the CDR3. Germline V gene data show CDR1 as SNHLY and CDR2 as FYNNEI. The DNA for the CDR3 is TGTGCCAGCACCCAAACGACCGGGACAGGCAACACCGGGGAGCTGTTTTTT. This sequence encodes CASTQTTGTGNTGELFF.

The gene calls are TRBV28 and TRBJ2-5; D call uncertain. The closer fit of TRBJ2-7 to the DNA end suggests the J call may be wrong. Looked up from germline, CDR1 is MDHEN and CDR2 is SYDVKM. The CDR3 totals 11 residues. The CDR3 sequence: CASQLRNEQYF. CDR3 bases: TGTGCCAGTCAACTTAGGAACGAGCAGTACTTC.

The chain joins TRBV5-1 to TRBJ2-4; 10 bases map to TRBD1. Germline CDR1 is SGHRS and CDR2 is YFSETQ. This CDR3 comprises 16 residues. Germline trimming cut 4 bases from V and 8 bases from J; bases unmatched to any gene: 12. The CDR3 region has the DNA TGCGCCAGCAGCGCCGTCGGACAGGGGGATCGGGACATTCAGTACTTC. This gives the protein CASSAVGQGDRDIQYF.

This clonotype was seen more than once but under ten times. The chain links TRBV5-1 to TRBJ2-4; D call uncertain. CDR1 is SGHRS, CDR2 YFSETQ, per germline. Trimming left V 5 bases short and J 0 bases short, with 12 bases between. This CDR3 has 15 amino acids. The CDR3 region has the DNA TGCGCCAGCAGATACGACACTTTAGCCAAAAACATTCAGTACTTC. Its translation is CASRYDTLAKNIQYF.

This clonotype was seen more than once but under ten times. One junction end disagrees with the germline gene, perhaps due to a read error. This rearrangement joins TRBV12-3 or TRBV12-4 to TRBJ1-2; D possibly corresponds to TRBD1 (5 bases). The CDR3 length is 13 residues. CDR3 DNA: TGTACCAGCACTTTGGGACTGCTCTATGGCTACACCTTC. It yields the protein CTSTLGLLYGYTF.

This clonotype occurred a few times. This chain joins TRBV5-1 and TRBJ1-4; TRBD1 is a possible D gene (5 bases). Germline-derived CDR1 and CDR2 are SGHRS and YFSETQ. This CDR3 is built from 15 residues. Trimming shortened V by 0 bases and J by 0 bases, and 6 bases separated the two germline ends. CDR3 residues: CASSLGTTTNEKLFF. The CDR3 DNA is TGCGCCAGCAGCTTGGGGACAACAACTAATGAAAAACTGTTTTTT.

The J gene is TRBJ2-5, the V gene TRBV3-1; 11 bases match TRBD2. With the DNA end fitting TRBJ2-7 better, the J assignment may be wrong. There are 17 residues in the CDR3. The V gene's germline CDR1 is LGHDT and CDR2 YNNKEL (reference sequence). The CDR3 nucleotides are TGTGCCAGCAGCCAAGAGTTTAGCGGGGGGGCCGCCTACGAGCAGTACTTC. Translating gives CASSQEFSGGAAYEQYF.

This clonotype was observed a single time. The chain links TRBV6-5 to TRBJ2-3; D is possibly TRBD2 (5 bases). With 4 bases removed from V and 0 bases from J, the gap between germline ends came to 20 bases. CDR3 size: 18 residues. CDR1 and CDR2 from the germline V gene are MNHEY and SVGAGI. This CDR3 reads CASSCLSGGPTSTDTQYF. CDR3 DNA: TGTGCCAGCAGTTGCCTAAGCGGAGGCCCTACTAGCACAGATACGCAGTATTTT.

A word on this clonotype: One junction end does not reproduce the germline sequence, and a read error may be involved. The chain is built from TRBV4-3 and TRBJ2-1, with D uncertain. From germline, CDR1 is LGHNA and CDR2 YSLEER. The CDR3 consists of 16 residues. The CDR3 DNA follows: TGCGCCAGCAGCCAAGCTTTCGGACCGGGTAGGAATGGGCAGTTCTTC. Amino acids: CASSQAFGPGRNGQFF.